These 26 T cell receptor beta chains came from one sample sequenced in a study of graft-versus-host responses after intestinal transplantation. Sequencing used immunoSEQ multiplex PCR; TCRdb keeps in-frame clones, though not all of them. This table holds about 41,000 clones, approximately 95% found once. No cognate antigen is known for these TCRs. The sequencing here drew on unstimulated CD8+ T cells sorted from spleen or lymph node cells, taken before transplant. These receptors all come from a human donor who was the organ donor for an intestinal transplant.

J is TRBJ1-5 and V is TRBV10-1, with 7 nucleotides matching TRBD1. Germline values: CDR1 WNHNN, CDR2 SYGVQD (reference sequence). The CDR3 has 17 amino acids. V gave up 6 bases and J gave up 0 bases; unmatched junction bases: 11. The chain's CDR3 is CASRPDRRSNSNQPQHF. CDR3 bases: TGCGCCAGCAGACCGGACAGGAGATCTAATAGCAATCAGCCCCAGCATTTT.

The chain has TRBV9 and TRBJ2-3, with 10 bases lining up with TRBD2. CDR3 size: 17 residues. Germline CDR1 and CDR2: SGDLS and YYNGEE. The J segment lost 2 bases and the V segment lost 1 base, leaving 7 bases of the junction unmatched. The CDR3 region has the DNA TGTGCCAGCAGCGTAAGGGAGCGGGGGGGCTACACAGATACGCAGTATTTT. Its protein product is CASSVRERGGYTDTQYF.

CDR3 region: CASSVADRENYYYGYTF. DNA of the CDR3: TGTGCCAGCAGCGTAGCGGACAGGGAGAACTATTACTATGGCTACACCTTC. The V call is TRBV9, the J call TRBJ1-2, with 8 positions matching TRBD1. The trim removed 0 bases at V and 3 bases at J, leaving 10 bases unmatched. The CDR3 consists of 17 residues. From germline, CDR1 is SGDLS and CDR2 YYNGEE.

As DNA, the CDR3 is TGCGCCAGCAGCCAAGATCTGGGGACGACCGATCATATCTACAATGAGCAGTTCTTC. Amino acids: CASSQDLGTTDHIYNEQFF. This chain joins TRBV4-3 and TRBJ2-1, with D possibly being TRBD1 or TRBD2 (5 bases each). The CDR3 loop spans 19 amino acids. CDR1 and CDR2 (germline): LGHNA, YSLEER. Trimming cost V 0 bases and J 3 bases, with 21 bases left between them.

V is TRBV11-2 and J is TRBJ2-7, with D possibly being TRBD1 (6 bases). The CDR3 is made up of 13 amino acids. Germline CDR1 and CDR2: SGHAT and FQNNGV. Trimming stripped 1 base from V and 5 bases from J, with 9 bases between. Here the CDR3 reads CASSLVRGHEQYF. The CDR3 nucleotides are TGTGCCAGCAGCTTAGTCAGGGGACACGAGCAGTACTTC.

Written as DNA, the CDR3 is TGTGCCAGCGCTAACCGGGACAGGGTTATTCCAGATACGCAGTATTTT. Amino acid sequence: CASANRDRVIPDTQYF. This chain connects TRBV27 to TRBJ2-3, with 9 bases identical to TRBD1. The CDR3 length is 16 residues. Per germline, CDR1 MNHEY and CDR2 SMNVEV (reference sequence). Losses at the gene ends were 8 bases for V and 4 bases for J; bases not matched to a gene: 13.

To note about this clone: Additional DNA sequences in this sample encode the identical CDR3. The chain employs TRBV7-9 and TRBJ1-2; no definite D call. Germline values: CDR1 SEHNR, CDR2 FQNEAQ (reference sequence). The CDR3 covers 14 residues. The V end lost 9 bases, the J end lost 0 bases, and 14 bases lay between the germline ends. CDR3 nucleotide sequence: TGTGCCAGTAGCCCAAGGGAATCTAACTATGGCTACACCTTC. It yields the protein CASSPRESNYGYTF.

The V and J genes are TRBV4-3 and TRBJ2-5; 8 bases fit TRBD2. Germline lookup yields CDR1 LGHNA and CDR2 YSLEER. Unmatched junction bases numbered 8, after V lost 0 bases and J lost 5 bases. The CDR3 runs 16 residues. Here the CDR3 DNA reads TGCGCCAGCAGCCAAGAGGGAGCGGGGGCGGTGGAGACCCAGTACTTC. Residues: CASSQEGAGAVETQYF.

The chain joins TRBV5-1 to TRBJ1-6; TRBD1 is a possible D gene (6 bases). The germline V gene has CDR1 SGHRS and CDR2 YFSETQ. The CDR3 extends over 15 amino acids. V lost 5 bases and J lost 2, with 11 bases in between. The CDR3 nucleotides are TGCGCCAGCAGGAGGGGGAACACCTATAATTCACCCCTCCACTTT. Translating gives CASRRGNTYNSPLHF.

CDR3 in DNA: TGTGCCAGCACCGGGACAGGGGGCTCCTACGAGCAGTACTTC. Translating gives CASTGTGGSYEQYF. The rearrangement uses TRBV7-9 and TRBJ2-7; 11 bases are shared with TRBD1. This CDR3 comprises 14 residues. Germline V gene lookup returns CDR1 SEHNR and CDR2 FQNEAQ (reference sequence). V shed 7 bases, J shed 0 bases, and the junction held 2 bases outside the gene matches.

The chain combines TRBV27 with TRBJ1-3; no definite D call. The V gene's germline CDR1 is MNHEY and CDR2 SMNVEV (reference sequence). V shed 2 bases and J shed 4 bases, with 9 bases lying between them. This CDR3 contains 14 residues. CDR3 in DNA: TGTGCCAGCAGTTTAAGCGGTCCCGGAAACACCATATATTTT. The encoded protein is CASSLSGPGNTIYF.

The chain joins TRBV6-4 to TRBJ1-1; D gene ambiguous. The V end lost 4 bases, the J end lost 0 bases, and 15 bases lay between the germline ends. Germline V lookup: CDR1 MRHNA, CDR2 SNTAGT. The CDR3 has 16 amino acids. This CDR3 reads CASSGIRIMMNTEAFF. CDR3 DNA sequence: TGTGCCAGCAGTGGCATCCGTATTATGATGAACACTGAAGCTTTCTTT.

This chain uses TRBV5-6 with TRBJ1-5, with D perhaps TRBD1 (5 bases). Germline loops: CDR1 SGHDT, CDR2 YYEEEE. The CDR3 runs to 12 residues. The V and J ends lost 2 bases and 6 bases respectively, with 6 bases between them. In nucleotides, the CDR3 is TGTGCCAGCAGCTTAGGGGTTCAGCCCCAGCATTTT. Protein sequence: CASSLGVQPQHF. Based on the CDR3 plus reference TRBV5-6 and TRBJ1-5, the full variable domain is DAGVTQSPTHLIKTRGQQVTLRCSPKSGHDTVSWYQQALGQGPQFIFQYYEEEERQRGNFPDRFSGHQFPNYSSELNVNALLLGDSALYLCASSLGVQPQHFGDGTRLSIL.

The V call is TRBV7-8, the J call TRBJ2-6; D might be TRBD1 (7 bases). Germline values: CDR1 SGHVS, CDR2 FQNEAQ. Trimming stripped 1 base from V and 0 bases from J, with 16 bases between. The CDR3 consists of 19 residues. The CDR3 region is CASSLEEEGAYSGANVLTF. CDR3 DNA: TGTGCCAGCAGCTTAGAGGAGGAGGGGGCTTACTCTGGGGCCAACGTCCTGACTTTC.

The genes are TRBV30 and TRBJ2-5, with D hard to call. The CDR3 extends over 15 amino acids. Per the germline V gene, CDR1 is GTSNPN and CDR2 is SVGIG (reference sequence). Trimming shortened V by 0 bases and J by 0 bases, and 11 bases separated the two germline ends. CDR3 sequence reads: CAWSVRAWYQETQYF. In DNA, the CDR3 is TGTGCCTGGAGTGTTAGGGCCTGGTACCAAGAGACCCAGTACTTC.

This chain uses TRBV2 with TRBJ1-6, with D possibly being TRBD1 (6 bases). CDR1 and CDR2 (germline): SNHLY, FYNNEI. V was clipped by 7 bases and J by 6 bases, with 19 bases between them. CDR3 length: 16 residues. CDR3 nucleotides: TGTGCCAGCAAAGGGGGGGTCCTGATTGTTAATTCACCCCTCCACTTT. Translating it yields CASKGGVLIVNSPLHF.

The J gene is TRBJ1-2, the V gene TRBV6-5; 8 bases line up with TRBD1. The CDR3 totals 13 residues. Per the germline V gene, CDR1 is MNHEY and CDR2 is SVGAGI. V gave up 2 bases and J gave up 6 bases; unmatched junction bases: 2. CDR3 protein: CASSYVQGDGYTF. In DNA, the CDR3 is TGTGCCAGCAGTTACGTACAGGGGGATGGCTACACCTTC.

The chain couples TRBV6-6 to TRBJ1-1; D possibly corresponds to TRBD1 (5 bases). The CDR3 contains 15 residues. Germline CDR1 MNHNY, CDR2 SVGAGI (reference sequence). Trimming took off 3 bases at V and 2 bases at J, with 13 bases between the two ends. The CDR3 nucleotides are TGTGCCAGCAGTTATTCCCGACAGACCAACACTGAAGCTTTCTTT. Translation: CASSYSRQTNTEAFF.

This clone was counted once. The chain has TRBV7-9 and TRBJ2-5; D unresolved. The ends were cut back, 3 bases at V and 2 bases at J, with 10 bases in the middle. This CDR3 region has 14 residues. Germline V lookup: CDR1 SEHNR, CDR2 FQNEAQ (reference sequence). CDR3 bases: TGTGCCAGCAGCTTTACAACACCACAAGAGACCCAGTACTTC. Encoded protein: CASSFTTPQETQYF.

This chain joins TRBV11-2 and TRBJ2-5; 7 bases are a match to TRBD2. The CDR3 consists of 14 residues. After removal of 3 bases from V and 5 bases from J, the junction contained 6 bases not matched to a gene. The germline CDR1 and CDR2 sequences are SGHAT and FQNNGV. The CDR3 is CASSLYWGGETQYF. CDR3 sequence (DNA): TGTGCCAGCAGCTTGTATTGGGGAGGGGAGACCCAGTACTTC.

This clone showed up just once. The chain recombines TRBV2 with TRBJ2-3, with TRBD2 as a possible D gene (6 bases). V was trimmed by 4 bases and J by 6 bases, leaving 11 bases between them. Germline V gene lookup returns CDR1 SNHLY and CDR2 FYNNEI. The CDR3 is made up of 13 amino acids. The CDR3 loop reads CASSVWDSDTQYF. As DNA, the CDR3 is TGTGCCAGCAGTGTTTGGGACTCCGATACGCAGTATTTT.

This chain uses TRBV10-3 with TRBJ1-4; D not certain. The CDR3 consists of 15 residues. Trimming took 2 bases from V and 3 from J, leaving 10 bases between them. CDR1 ENHRY and CDR2 SYGVKD come from the germline V gene. The CDR3 loop is CAISEGRVANEKLFF. For the CDR3, the DNA is TGTGCCATCAGTGAGGGGAGGGTAGCTAATGAAAAACTGTTTTTT.

This clone was counted only a few times. Sequence at one end of the junction differs from germline and may be a read error. The chain uses TRBV30 and TRBJ1-2, with 9 bases that match TRBD1. CDR1 is GTSNPN, CDR2 SVGIG, per germline (reference sequence). This CDR3 region has 13 residues. The CDR3 bases are TGTGCCCGGAGTCCCGGGACAGGGTATGGCTACACCTTC. It is translated as CARSPGTGYGYTF.

This clone has only one observation. V usage is TRBV4-3 and J usage is TRBJ2-7; 7 positions agree with TRBD2. The length of the CDR3 is 14 residues. CDR1 LGHNA and CDR2 YSLEER come from the germline V gene. Germline trimming cut 3 bases from V and 4 bases from J; bases unmatched to any gene: 6. The CDR3, as DNA: TGCGCCAGCAGCCAGGGGAGGGCTCTTTACGAGCAGTACTTC. This gives the protein CASSQGRALYEQYF.

The J gene is TRBJ2-1, the V gene TRBV7-9, with 12 bases fitting TRBD2. CDR3 length equals 15 residues. With V trimmed by 4 bases and J by 3 bases, 1 base remained unmatched. The germline gives CDR1 SEHNR, CDR2 FQNEAQ (reference sequence). This chain's CDR3 is CASSSTSGGYNEQFF. CDR3 nucleotide sequence: TGTGCCAGCAGCTCGACTAGCGGGGGCTACAATGAGCAGTTCTTC.

The chain recombines TRBV5-4 with TRBJ1-2, with D possibly TRBD1 on 6 matching bases. The germline gives CDR1 SGHNT, CDR2 YYREEE (reference sequence). The CDR3 runs to 12 residues. Trimming stripped 9 bases from V and 7 bases from J, with 16 bases between. The CDR3 DNA sequence: TGTGCCACCAGGGGAGGTTTTCGTGGCTACACCTTC. The encoded protein is CATRGGFRGYTF.